This TCR beta chain was captured in a study of blood T cell repertoires in COVID-19. The authors' processing: Amplification with reference gene primers provided the estimates of nucleated cell counts. TCRdb's table, derived via immunoSEQ multiplex PCR, lists solely in-frame clones and lacks some. For V, J and clone size, that table is used; D and trimming come from the DNA. The repertoire consists of 150,000 to 200,000 clones, with roughly 82% occurring once and the leading ten covering approximately 8.7%. V dropped 2 bases and J dropped 0 bases, with 13 bases sitting between them. The CDR3 extends over 16 amino acids. From germline, CDR1 is MNHEY and CDR2 SVGAGI. In its sample, this clone was seen a few times.

This chain uses TRBV6-5 with TRBJ1-1; weak D call: TRBD1 (5 bases). The sequencing input was peripheral blood. The receptor comes from a woman aged 70 to 79 with acute or convalescent COVID-19. In DNA form, the CDR3 reads TGTGCCAGCAGTTACCCCTCCGACAGTATGAACACTGAAGCTTTCTTT. As protein: CASSYPSDSMNTEAFF.